The source of this TCR beta chain is a study of cytomegalovirus exposure and HLA in healthy donors. Profiled with immunoSEQ multiplex PCR; TCRdb holds only in-frame clones, not every one. The sample has 140,000 or so clones; more than 85% are singletons. The CDR3 loop spans 15 amino acids. Between the trimmed V and J ends, which lost 5 bases and 0 bases, there was a span of 8 bases. The germline CDR1 and CDR2 sequences are MDHEN and SYDVKM. The sequence came from a man aged 18 to 35 in good health and CMV-seronegative. The material sequenced was PBMCs. The gene calls are TRBV28 and TRBJ2-6; D is uncertain. CDR3: CASSGSSSGANVLTF. The CDR3 bases are TGTGCCAGCAGTGGATCTAGCTCTGGGGCCAACGTCCTGACTTTC.